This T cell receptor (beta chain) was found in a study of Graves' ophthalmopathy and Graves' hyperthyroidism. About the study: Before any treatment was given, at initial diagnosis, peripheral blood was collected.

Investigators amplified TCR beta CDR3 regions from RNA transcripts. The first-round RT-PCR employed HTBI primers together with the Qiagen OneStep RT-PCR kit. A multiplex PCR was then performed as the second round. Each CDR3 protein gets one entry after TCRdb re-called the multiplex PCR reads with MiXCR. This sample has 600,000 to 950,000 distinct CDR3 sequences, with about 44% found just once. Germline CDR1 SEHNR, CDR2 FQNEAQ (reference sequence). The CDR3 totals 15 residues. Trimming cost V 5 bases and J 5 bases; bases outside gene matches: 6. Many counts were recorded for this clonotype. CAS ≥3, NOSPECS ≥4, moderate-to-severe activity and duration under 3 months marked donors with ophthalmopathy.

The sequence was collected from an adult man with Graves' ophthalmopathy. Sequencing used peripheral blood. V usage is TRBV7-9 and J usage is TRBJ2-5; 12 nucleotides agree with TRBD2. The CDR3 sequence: CASSQGTSGLETQYF. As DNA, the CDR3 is TGTGCCAGCAGCCAAGGGACTAGCGGGTTGGAGACCCAGTACTTC.